The 25 T cell receptor beta chains below were found in one sample sequenced in a study of T cells in Graves' hyperthyroidism and ophthalmopathy. Regions amplified from RNA transcripts were the TCR beta CDR3 regions. The HTBI primer set served for first-round RT-PCR of the TCR CDR3. MiXCR, run by TCRdb on the multiplex PCR reads, gives a single entry per CDR3 protein. Of more than 55,000 distinct CDR3 sequences listed, roughly 58% are singletons. Sample: blood. These receptors all stem from a woman aged 60-75 years with Graves' ophthalmopathy.

The sample holds many counts of this clonotype. The gene calls are TRBV4-2 and TRBJ2-5; D is tentatively TRBD1 or TRBD2 (5 bases each). V gave up 4 bases and J gave up 1 base, with 7 bases separating them. Germline assignment: CDR1 LGHNA and CDR2 YNFKEQ. CDR3 length: 13 residues. In nucleotides, the CDR3 is TGTGCCAGCAGCCGAGGGGCCCAAGAGACCCAGTACTTC. It encodes CASSRGAQETQYF.

This clonotype has at least ten counts. The J gene is TRBJ2-2, the V gene TRBV9; no clear D. The CDR3 loop spans 14 amino acids. Germline CDR1 is SGDLS and CDR2 is YYNGEE. The V and J ends lost 7 bases and 2 bases respectively, with 12 bases between them. CDR3 residues: CASSRVANTGELFF. CDR3 DNA: TGTGCCAGCTCCCGGGTCGCCAACACCGGGGAGCTGTTTTTT.

The chain links TRBV2 to TRBJ2-1; TRBD1 or TRBD2 may be the D gene (6 bases each). CDR1 is SNHLY, CDR2 FYNNEI, per germline. The CDR3 extends over 15 amino acids. The V and J ends lost 4 bases and 0 bases respectively, with 10 bases between them. CDR3 DNA sequence: TGTGCCAGCAGTGCGGGGGCCGTCTCCTACAATGAGCAGTTCTTC. Protein sequence: CASSAGAVSYNEQFF.

On this clonotype itself: The conserved phenylalanine or tryptophan is not found at the CDR3 terminus, so this likely reflects a read error. The V call is TRBV5-1, the J call TRBJ2-7; tentatively, D is TRBD2 (6 bases). This CDR3 spans 15 amino acids. Trimming stripped 4 bases from V and 9 bases from J, with 23 bases between. In germline, CDR1 is SGHRS, CDR2 YFSETQ. The DNA for the CDR3 is TGCGCCAGCAGCCCGGGCGGGGACGGGGTCGACGGGCAGTACTTA. It codes for CASSPGGDGVDGQYL.

CDR3 DNA: TGTGCCAGTAGCCGTAGCGGGAGCTCCTACAATGAGCAGTTCTTC. This translates into CASSRSGSSYNEQFF. The chain joins TRBV19 to TRBJ2-1; TRBD2 aligns across 9 bases. CDR3 length: 15 amino acids. Looked up from germline, CDR1 is LNHDA and CDR2 is SQIVND (reference sequence). The V segment lost 6 bases and the J segment 0 bases; nucleotides outside the gene matches: 3.

This clonotype was observed at least ten times. The chain's CDR3 is CSAPDSGPYEQYF. In DNA form, the CDR3 reads TGCAGTGCCCCGGACAGCGGGCCCTACGAGCAGTACTTC. The chain combines TRBV20-1 with TRBJ2-7, with D tentatively TRBD1 or TRBD2 (6 bases each). V lost 6 bases to trimming and J lost 2 bases, with 14 bases between them. The CDR3 totals 13 residues. Germline V gene data show CDR1 as DFQATT and CDR2 as SNEGSKA (reference sequence).

This clonotype came up many times. The V and J genes are TRBV24-1 and TRBJ1-5; 8 bases are shared with TRBD1. The CDR3 is 15 amino acids. Germline V gives CDR1 KGHDR, CDR2 SFDVKD. V trimming: 4 bases; J trimming: 7 bases; junction bases outside the gene matches: 8. In DNA, the CDR3 is TGTGCCACCAGTGACCCGGACAGGGCCGGGCAGCCCCAGCATTTT. Translation gives CATSDPDRAGQPQHF.

The count of this clonotype is one. Here the CDR3 reads CASSLIPSERAYNEQFF. The CDR3 DNA sequence: TGTGCCAGCAGTTTAATCCCCTCCGAGCGAGCCTACAATGAGCAGTTCTTC. The chain recombines TRBV12-3 or TRBV12-4 with TRBJ2-1; the D is unclear. This CDR3 has 17 amino acids. The V end was cut by 2 bases, the J end by 2 bases, with 16 bases between.

This clonotype has ten or more counts. The chain has TRBV12-3 or TRBV12-4 and TRBJ1-2, with D unclear. The V end was cut by 5 bases, the J end by 0 bases, with 10 bases between. This CDR3 spans 14 amino acids. CDR3 loop: CASSGRAANYGYTF. The CDR3 DNA follows: TGTGCCAGCAGTGGACGGGCAGCTAACTATGGCTACACCTTC.

A few counts support this clonotype. J is TRBJ1-6 and V is TRBV7-2; D is undetermined. The germline V gene has CDR1 SGHTA and CDR2 FQGNSA. The length of the CDR3 is 12 residues. V lost 5 bases and J lost 4, with 3 bases in between. CDR3 in DNA: TGTGCCAGCAGCGCTTATAATTCACCCCTCCACTTT. It encodes CASSAYNSPLHF.

The chain carries TRBV5-5 and TRBJ1-5; 12 nucleotides align to TRBD1. Trimming cost V 4 bases and J 7 bases; bases outside gene matches: 9. Per germline, CDR1 SGHKS and CDR2 YYEKEE (reference sequence). The CDR3 totals 16 residues. The CDR3 DNA follows: TGTGCCAGCAGCCTAAGGGACAGGGGGCCTCTACAGCCCCAGCATTTT. Translation gives CASSLRDRGPLQPQHF. Using reference TRBV5-5 and TRBJ1-5 for the parts outside the CDR3, the full variable domain is DAGVTQSPTHLIKTRGQQVTLRCSPISGHKSVSWYQQVLGQGPQFIFQYYEKEERGRGNFPDRFSARQFPNYSSELNVNALLLGDSALYLCASSLRDRGPLQPQHFGDGTRLSIL.

To note about this clonotype: It is likely a read error, because the conserved phenylalanine at the end of the CDR3 is missing. The gene calls are TRBV4-2 and TRBJ1-2; D unclear. This CDR3 has 16 amino acids. Germline CDR1 and CDR2: LGHNA and YNFKEQ. Trimming left V 1 base short and J 4 bases short, with 16 bases between. Here the CDR3 reads CASSQGGRVQLYGYTS. As DNA, the CDR3 is TGTGCCAGCAGCCAAGGTGGGCGAGTCCAGCTCTATGGCTACACCTCC.

By share, this clonotype counts as medium-sized. The chain recombines TRBV19 with TRBJ1-6, with 7 positions matching TRBD1. The length of the CDR3 is 14 residues. Germline CDR1 and CDR2: LNHDA and SQIVND (reference sequence). J was trimmed by 9 bases and V by 6 bases; bases with no gene match: 8. CDR3 protein: CASSRRGQGSPLHF. The CDR3 nucleotides are TGTGCCAGTAGCAGGAGGGGGCAGGGTTCACCCCTCCACTTT.

V is TRBV7-6 and J is TRBJ2-7; 9 positions agree with TRBD1. CDR3 length equals 15 residues. Trimming at V came to 1 base and at J to 4 bases, leaving 5 bases not matched to a gene. Germline CDR1 is SGHVS and CDR2 is FNYEAQ. The CDR3 bases are TGTGCCAGCAGCTTAGGGGCCGGGACAGGGTACGAGCAGTACTTC. It translates to CASSLGAGTGYEQYF.

The chain employs TRBV20-1 and TRBJ2-3, with 7 bases aligning to TRBD2. V was clipped by 2 bases and J by 0 bases; unmatched bases: 8. From germline, CDR1 is DFQATT and CDR2 SNEGSKA (reference sequence). CDR3 length: 16 residues. CDR3 coding DNA: TGCAGTGCTAGATCGGCTAGCGGAGCTAGCACAGATACGCAGTATTTT. It yields the protein CSARSASGASTDTQYF.

This clonotype was recorded many times. The chain combines TRBV29-1 with TRBJ2-5; 7 bases agree with TRBD2. The germline gives CDR1 SQVTM, CDR2 ANQGSEA. J lost 5 bases, V lost 4 bases, and 7 bases had no gene match. The CDR3 extends over 13 amino acids. The CDR3 sequence is CSVVSGGWETQYF. The CDR3 coding sequence is TGCAGCGTTGTATCGGGGGGTTGGGAGACCCAGTACTTC.

This clonotype was counted at least ten times. V and J are TRBV20-1 and TRBJ2-5; weak D call: TRBD2 (6 bases). V lost 5 bases, J lost 2 bases, and 15 bases lay in between. CDR3 length: 14 residues. CDR1 DFQATT and CDR2 SNEGSKA come from the germline V gene (reference sequence). DNA for the CDR3: TGCAGTGCTCCTGGGGGGACGCGACAAGAGACCCAGTACTTC. It translates to CSAPGGTRQETQYF.

This clonotype came up many times. Given a much more abundant clone one base away, this may be a read error. Because it lacks the conserved phenylalanine or tryptophan at the end, this CDR3 is likely a read error. The chain has TRBV10-3 and TRBJ2-7, with D possibly being TRBD1 or TRBD2 (5 bases each). V shed 5 bases and J shed 0 bases, with 11 bases lying between them. The CDR3 covers 14 residues. Looked up from germline, CDR1 is ENHRY and CDR2 is SYGVKD. CDR3 sequence: CAISTGTISYEQYL. In DNA, the CDR3 is TGTGCCATCAGTACGGGGACCATCTCCTACGAGCAGTACCTC.

The chain has TRBV5-5 and TRBJ1-5; D might be TRBD1 (5 bases). Germline V gene lookup returns CDR1 SGHKS and CDR2 YYEKEE (reference sequence). CDR3 length: 14 residues. V was trimmed by 4 bases and J by 5 bases, leaving 13 bases between them. In DNA form, the CDR3 reads TGTGCCAGCAGCCGGCAGAGGGACCATCAGCCCCAGCATTTT. Translating it yields CASSRQRDHQPQHF.

This clonotype was found a few times. V gene TRBV2 combines with J gene TRBJ1-6; D call uncertain. V lost 3 bases, J lost 7 bases, and 4 bases lay in between. Germline-derived CDR1 and CDR2 are SNHLY and FYNNEI. The CDR3 has 12 amino acids. CDR3 residues: CASSDSNSPLHF. In DNA form, the CDR3 reads TGTGCCAGCAGTGACTCGAATTCACCCCTCCACTTT.

This clonotype was recorded at least ten times. The chain links TRBV11-2 to TRBJ1-5; D gene ambiguous. This CDR3 has 12 residues. Trimming removed 5 bases at V and 3 bases at J, with 5 bases between. Germline V gene data show CDR1 as SGHAT and CDR2 as FQNNGV. CDR3 protein: CASSRDNQPQHF. The CDR3 DNA reads as TGTGCCAGCAGCCGCGACAATCAGCCCCAGCATTTT.

The chain combines TRBV7-2 with TRBJ2-1; TRBD1 or TRBD2 may be the D gene (5 bases each). The germline gives CDR1 SGHTA, CDR2 FQGNSA. There are 16 residues in the CDR3. V was trimmed by 5 bases and J by 0 bases, leaving 14 bases between them. CDR3 residues: CASSARDVSSYNEQFF. The DNA of the CDR3 is TGTGCCAGCAGCGCCCGGGACGTCAGCTCCTACAATGAGCAGTTCTTC.

As for this clonotype: At one boundary the junction diverges from the germline segment, which might be a read error. The chain links TRBV3-1 to TRBJ1-2; D is undetermined. This CDR3 region has 16 residues. Germline V gives CDR1 LGHDT, CDR2 YNNKEL (reference sequence). The CDR3 here is CACSHESGFTNYGYTF. CDR3 in DNA: TGTGCCTGCAGCCATGAGTCAGGCTTTACTAACTATGGCTACACCTTC.

Regarding this clonotype: Germline is not matched at one junction end, which may reflect a read error. The V call is TRBV5-1, the J call TRBJ2-1; 13 nucleotides line up with TRBD2. This CDR3 region has 16 residues. Per the germline V gene, CDR1 is SGHRS and CDR2 is YFSETQ. The CDR3 bases are TGCGCCGGCAGTGACAAGCCCGGACTAGCGGGAGACGAGCAGTTCTTC. This sequence encodes CAGSDKPGLAGDEQFF.

V usage is TRBV7-6 and J usage is TRBJ2-1; 9 bases are shared with TRBD1. In germline, CDR1 is SGHVS, CDR2 FNYEAQ. The ends lost 4 bases at V and 7 bases at J; junction bases unmatched: 8. The CDR3 spans 15 residues. The CDR3 DNA reads TGTGCCAGCAGCTCGAACAGGGGGCAGGTTAATGAGCAGTTCTTC. Protein sequence: CASSSNRGQVNEQFF. Together with reference TRBV7-6 and TRBJ2-1, the CDR3 gives the full variable domain: GAGVSQSPRYKVTKRGQDVALRCDPISGHVSLYWYRQALGQGPEFLTYFNYEAQQDKSGLPNDRFSAERPEGSISTLTIQRTEQRDSAMYRCASSSNRGQVNEQFFGPGTRLTVL.